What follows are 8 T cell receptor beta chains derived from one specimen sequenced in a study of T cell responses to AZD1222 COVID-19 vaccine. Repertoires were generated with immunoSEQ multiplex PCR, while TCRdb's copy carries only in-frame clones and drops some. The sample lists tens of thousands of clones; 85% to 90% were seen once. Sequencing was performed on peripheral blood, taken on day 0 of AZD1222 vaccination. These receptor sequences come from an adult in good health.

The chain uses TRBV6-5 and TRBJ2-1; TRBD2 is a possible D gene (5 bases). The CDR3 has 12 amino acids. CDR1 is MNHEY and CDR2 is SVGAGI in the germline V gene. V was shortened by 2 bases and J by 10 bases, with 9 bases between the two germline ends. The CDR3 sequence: CASSYASPEQFF. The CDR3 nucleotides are TGTGCCAGCAGTTACGCTAGCCCAGAGCAGTTCTTC.

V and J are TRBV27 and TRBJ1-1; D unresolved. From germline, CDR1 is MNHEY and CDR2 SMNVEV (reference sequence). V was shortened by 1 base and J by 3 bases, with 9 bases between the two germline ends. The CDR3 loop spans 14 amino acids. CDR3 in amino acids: CASSLLGQYTEAFF. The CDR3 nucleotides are TGTGCCAGCAGTTTATTAGGCCAGTACACTGAAGCTTTCTTT.

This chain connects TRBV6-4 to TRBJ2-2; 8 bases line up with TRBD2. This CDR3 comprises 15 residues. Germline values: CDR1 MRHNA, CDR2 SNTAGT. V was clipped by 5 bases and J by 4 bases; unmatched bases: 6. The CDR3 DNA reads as TGTGCCAGCAGTAACGGGGGGGCCGCCACCGGGGAGCTGTTTTTT. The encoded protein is CASSNGGAATGELFF.

Here the CDR3 DNA reads TGCGCCAGCAGCAGTGGAGACAGGCGGACTAATGAAAAACTGTTTTTT. Its protein is CASSSGDRRTNEKLFF. The genes are TRBV5-1 and TRBJ1-4, with TRBD1 as a possible D gene (6 bases). Per germline, CDR1 SGHRS and CDR2 YFSETQ. The V gene lost 4 bases and the J gene lost 2 bases, with 15 bases spanning the gap. This CDR3 region has 16 residues.

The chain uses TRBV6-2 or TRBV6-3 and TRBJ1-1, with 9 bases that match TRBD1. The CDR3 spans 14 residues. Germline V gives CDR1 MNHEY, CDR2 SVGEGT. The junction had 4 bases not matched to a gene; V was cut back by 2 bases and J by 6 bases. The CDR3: CASSYETGGPEAFF. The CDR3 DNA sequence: TGTGCCAGCAGTTACGAAACAGGGGGCCCTGAAGCTTTCTTT.

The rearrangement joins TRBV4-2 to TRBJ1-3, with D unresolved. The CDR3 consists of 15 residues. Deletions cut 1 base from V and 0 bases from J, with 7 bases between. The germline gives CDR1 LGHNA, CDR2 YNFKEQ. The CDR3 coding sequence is TGTGCCAGCAGCCAAGTCCAGGTCTCTGGAAACACCATATATTTT. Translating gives CASSQVQVSGNTIYF.

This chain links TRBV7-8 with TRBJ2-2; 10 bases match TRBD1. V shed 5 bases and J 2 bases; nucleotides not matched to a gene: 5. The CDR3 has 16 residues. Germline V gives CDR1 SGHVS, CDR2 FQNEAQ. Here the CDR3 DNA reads TGTGCCAGCAGCCGAGGGACAGGGGTCAACACCGGGGAGCTGTTTTTT. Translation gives CASSRGTGVNTGELFF.

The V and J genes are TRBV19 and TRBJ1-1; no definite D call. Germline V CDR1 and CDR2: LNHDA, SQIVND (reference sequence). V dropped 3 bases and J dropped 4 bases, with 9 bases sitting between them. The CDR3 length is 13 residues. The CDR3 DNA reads TGTGCCAGTAGTATGATAGGGATCACTGAAGCTTTCTTT. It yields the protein CASSMIGITEAFF.